Sequencing of this TCR beta chain was carried out in a study of CD8 T cells in ankylosing spondylitis (dated by TCRdb to 2015 to 2018). With regard to the full study: T cell receptor beta repertoires were profiled in healthy donors and ankylosing spondylitis patients so that disease-linked TCR variants could be found. In total, the full study cohort was made up of 85 to 140 healthy donors and 25 ankylosing spondylitis patients. Peripheral blood was sampled, and synovial fluid was additionally collected from ankylosing spondylitis patients.

The full study reports these points: Some of the motif variants had been reported before in the synovial fluid and blood of reactive arthritis patients, a finding that suggests common disease-initiation mechanisms. The disease-linked clones were reported as significantly enriched in matched synovial fluid samples from ankylosing spondylitis patients. The disease-linked clones had a CD8+ phenotype and were found at relatively low frequencies in peripheral blood. A TCR beta motif of several highly homologous amino acid variants appeared characteristic of blood from ankylosing spondylitis patients.

Remarks on this clonotype: The target of this receptor is not known. Base qualities are missing; no much larger clone stands one base away.

The sample was run on an Illumina HiSeq 2500. Quantitative 5'-RACE with molecular barcodes was used to prepare TCR beta libraries. In the source study's methods: Disease-linked TCR variants were identified with a new computational method built on a probabilistic model of VDJ rearrangement. Through fastp at Q25 and MiXCR, TCRdb rebuilt clones from the public reads, retaining in-frame beta chains. Rows are combined by CDR3 protein, so each entry shows the most common genes and DNA. None of the V and J calls come from the authors' own analysis; TCRdb made them. The sample table contains 200,000 to 250,000 distinct CDR3 sequences; only one count was recorded for over 9.5% of them. The ten largest clones add up to 21% of the sample. The origin of this receptor is a male donor with ankylosing spondylitis or in good health (not recorded which). Sequencing input: blood, either unsorted or a sorted T cell fraction (not recorded which).

The base sequence is TGCAGTGTGGCAGCGGGGGGACGATTCAATGAGCAGTTCTTC. Its protein product is CSVAAGGRFNEQFF. Recombination joined TRBV20-1 with TRBJ2-1; 9 bases in between match TRBD2. The CDR3 numbers 14 residues from cysteine through phenylalanine. Only the CDR3 region is kept as DNA, spanning 42 bases read in frame from base 1. The germline V gene (reference sequence) specifies DFQATT as CDR1 and SNEGSKA as CDR2. V and J are trimmed by 7 bases and 6 bases, and the gene matches miss 10 bases of the junction.